Included here is one T cell receptor beta chain sequence, with context. What it binds is unknown. This sample was included in a study of T cells in Graves' hyperthyroidism and ophthalmopathy. Overall study context: Before any treatment, at initial diagnosis, peripheral blood was collected.

General observations from the study: Blood shared most expanded thyroid clonotypes above 0.001.

Amplified TCR beta CDR3 regions came from RNA transcripts. HTBI primers were used for first-round RT-PCR of the TCR CDR3. Each CDR3 protein gets one entry after TCRdb re-called the multiplex PCR reads with MiXCR. The profile shows 690,000 or so distinct CDR3 sequences, approximately 19% of them singletons. Progressors' blood was drawn at hyperthyroidism diagnosis, before ophthalmopathy symptoms. From germline, CDR1 is MNHEY and CDR2 SVGEGT. The CDR3 is 17 amino acids. V dropped 6 bases and J dropped 2 bases, with 22 bases sitting between them. This clonotype was sampled from a woman aged 45-60 years with Graves' hyperthyroidism that later progressed to Graves' ophthalmopathy. The genes are TRBV6-2 or TRBV6-3 and TRBJ2-5; the D call may be TRBD1 or TRBD2 (9 bases each). The specimen was blood. In nucleotides, the CDR3 is TGTGCCAGCAGACGACAGGGGGGGACTAGCATGCAAGAGACCCAGTACTTC. This sequence encodes CASRRQGGTSMQETQYF.